These 28 T cell receptor beta chains were all obtained from the same sample, sequenced in a study of blood T cell repertoires in COVID-19. Profiled with immunoSEQ multiplex PCR; TCRdb holds only in-frame clones, not every one. The sample has 150,000 to 200,000 clones; 80% to 85% are singletons. Specimen: peripheral blood. These receptors were collected from a woman in her 70s with COVID-19, enrolled during active disease.

The count of this clone is one. The CDR3, as DNA: TGTGCCAGCAGCCTTGACCGGGACAGGCCTTACGAGCAGTACTTC. It translates to CASSLDRDRPYEQYF. J is TRBJ2-7 and V is TRBV7-9; 8 bases line up with TRBD1. Losses at the gene ends were 5 bases for V and 4 bases for J; bases not matched to a gene: 10. CDR1 is SEHNR, CDR2 FQNEAQ, per germline (reference sequence). The CDR3 loop spans 15 amino acids.

The chain couples TRBV7-9 to TRBJ2-3, with 7 bases matching TRBD2. The CDR3 runs 15 residues. Germline V gene sequence: CDR1 SEHNR, CDR2 FQNEAQ (reference sequence). Trimming removed 8 bases from V and 1 base from J; junction bases left unmatched: 9. The CDR3 nucleotides are TGTGCCAGCTCCCGTGGGAGGGCGGGCACAGATACGCAGTATTTT. Translation: CASSRGRAGTDTQYF.

The gene calls are TRBV6-6 and TRBJ2-2; 7 positions agree with TRBD1. V lost 5 bases, J lost 4 bases, and 4 bases stayed unmatched. Per the germline V gene, CDR1 is MNHNY and CDR2 is SVGAGI (reference sequence). This CDR3 region has 14 residues. The CDR3 DNA sequence: TGTGCCAGCAGTATTGGACAGGCCACCGGGGAGCTGTTTTTT. Translating it yields CASSIGQATGELFF.

The rearrangement uses TRBV25-1 and TRBJ1-5; 10 bases are a match to TRBD1. From germline, CDR1 is MGHDK and CDR2 SYGVNS. J was trimmed by 2 bases and V by 4 bases; bases with no gene match: 8. This CDR3 is 17 amino acids long. CDR3 sequence reads: CASSGGQGKPGNQPQHF. The DNA for the CDR3 is TGTGCCAGCAGTGGGGGACAGGGGAAACCGGGCAATCAGCCCCAGCATTTT.

The CDR3 sequence is CASSARMGQGASEQYF. The CDR3 nucleotides read TGTGCCAGTAGTGCCCGGATGGGACAGGGGGCGAGCGAGCAGTACTTC. J is TRBJ2-7 and V is TRBV19; 12 bases agree with TRBD1. Per germline, CDR1 LNHDA and CDR2 SQIVND (reference sequence). With V trimmed by 5 bases and J by 6 bases, 11 bases remained unmatched. CDR3 size: 16 residues.

The chain is built from TRBV30 and TRBJ2-5, with 8 bases lining up with TRBD2. Germline-derived CDR1 and CDR2 are GTSNPN and SVGIG (reference sequence). V gave up 2 bases and J gave up 2 bases; unmatched junction bases: 7. This CDR3 comprises 15 residues. CDR3 region: CAWSSGGDIQETQYF. The CDR3 DNA reads as TGTGCCTGGAGTTCCGGGGGGGACATTCAAGAGACCCAGTACTTC.

The V gene is TRBV2, the J gene TRBJ1-1; D gene ambiguous. Germline V gene data show CDR1 as SNHLY and CDR2 as FYNNEI. The V and J ends lost 7 bases and 1 base respectively, with 10 bases between them. The CDR3 sequence is 13 residues long. In DNA, the CDR3 is TGTGCCAGCAATTTTCTCCCGAACACTGAAGCTTTCTTT. It yields the protein CASNFLPNTEAFF.

The CDR3 nucleotides read TGTGCCAGCAGTGGGGAGGCCCGCACTGAAGCTTTCTTT. This gives the protein CASSGEARTEAFF. The J gene is TRBJ1-1, the V gene TRBV2; no clear D. Germline-derived CDR1 and CDR2 are SNHLY and FYNNEI. This CDR3 spans 13 amino acids. With 4 bases removed from V and 4 bases from J, the gap between germline ends came to 10 bases. Full variable domain (rest looked up from reference TRBV2 and TRBJ1-1): EPEVTQTPSHQVTQMGQEVILRCVPISNHLYFYWYRQILGQKVEFLVSFYNNEISEKSEIFDDQFSVERPDGSNFTLKIRSTKLEDSAMYFCASSGEARTEAFFGQGTRLTVV.

V gene TRBV7-2 combines with J gene TRBJ2-1; 8 bases agree with TRBD2. The trim removed 5 bases at V and 1 base at J, leaving 7 bases unmatched. The germline gives CDR1 SGHTA, CDR2 FQGNSA. CDR3 length: 16 amino acids. Here the CDR3 reads CASSPGGGRSYNEQFF. The CDR3 coding sequence is TGTGCCAGCAGCCCAGGCGGCGGGAGGTCCTACAATGAGCAGTTCTTC.

The chain joins TRBV7-2 to TRBJ2-3; 8 bases agree with TRBD2. The CDR3 length is 14 residues. CDR1 is SGHTA and CDR2 is FQGNSA in the germline V gene. V lost 5 bases and J lost 5; bases outside the gene matches: 6. The CDR3 region has the DNA TGTGCCAGCAGCCGGGGGGGCTCTCAAGATACGCAGTATTTT. Its translation is CASSRGGSQDTQYF.

This clone showed up just once. The chain has TRBV19 and TRBJ1-1; D call uncertain. The CDR3 extends over 12 amino acids. Per the germline V gene, CDR1 is LNHDA and CDR2 is SQIVND (reference sequence). Trimming took 6 bases from V and 6 from J, leaving 11 bases between them. CDR3 sequence (DNA): TGTGCCAGTAGCCAATCCACGGCTGAAGCTTTCTTT. As protein: CASSQSTAEAFF. The whole variable domain, filled in from reference TRBV19 and TRBJ1-1, reads DGGITQSPKYLFRKEGQNVTLSCEQNLNHDAMYWYRQDPGQGLRLIYYSQIVNDFQKGDIAEGYSVSREKKESFPLTVTSAQKNPTAFYLCASSQSTAEAFFGQGTRLTVV.

The chain has TRBV4-2 and TRBJ2-1; D might be TRBD2 (6 bases). From germline, CDR1 is LGHNA and CDR2 YNFKEQ. The CDR3 extends over 16 amino acids. V was trimmed by 1 base and J by 1 base, leaving 11 bases between them. CDR3 in amino acids: CASSQGSGVSYNEQFF. The CDR3 nucleotides read TGTGCCAGCAGCCAAGGGTCGGGAGTATCCTACAATGAGCAGTTCTTC.

Only one count was recorded for this clone. This chain uses TRBV5-4 with TRBJ2-7; no clear D gene. The V and J ends lost 3 bases and 4 bases respectively, with 17 bases between them. CDR1 and CDR2 from the germline V gene are SGHNT and YYREEE (reference sequence). The CDR3 has 15 residues. The CDR3 spells CASSSGTSVRYEQYF. CDR3 DNA: TGTGCCAGCAGCTCCGGTACTTCCGTGAGGTACGAGCAGTACTTC.

This clone was seen only once. Compared with germline, one end of the junction differs, possibly owing to a read error. The genes are TRBV6-6 and TRBJ2-7; no clear D. The CDR3 is made up of 13 amino acids. Germline CDR1 and CDR2: MNHNY and SVGAGI (reference sequence). CDR3 in DNA: TGTGCCAGCATTCGAGGCCCTTCCTCCGAGCAGTACTTC. It codes for CASIRGPSSEQYF.

V usage is TRBV29-1 and J usage is TRBJ2-1, with 7 positions matching TRBD2. V shed 4 bases and J 7 bases; nucleotides not matched to a gene: 4. Germline CDR1 reads SQVTM; CDR2 reads ANQGSEA. The CDR3 contains 12 residues. The CDR3 spells CSVVPRGNEQFF. For the CDR3, the DNA is TGCAGCGTTGTCCCGCGGGGGAATGAGCAGTTCTTC.

This clone has a single count. V is TRBV3-1 (or the pseudogene TRBV3-2) and J is TRBJ1-1; TRBD1 might be the D (5 bases). Trimming pared 4 bases from V and 1 base from J, leaving 22 bases between. CDR1 and CDR2 from the germline V gene are LGHDT and YNNKEL (reference sequence). The CDR3 is made up of 18 amino acids. CDR3 residues: CASSPLSLTGKTNTEAFF. As DNA, the CDR3 is TGTGCCAGCAGCCCCCTTTCATTAACAGGTAAAACGAACACTGAAGCTTTCTTT.

The chain recombines TRBV5-1 with TRBJ2-7; 10 bases map to TRBD1. Germline CDR1 is SGHRS and CDR2 is YFSETQ. Losses at the gene ends were 4 bases for V and 7 bases for J; bases not matched to a gene: 5. CDR3 length equals 13 residues. The CDR3 sequence: CASSRGQGREQYF. The CDR3 DNA is TGCGCCAGCAGCCGGGGACAGGGGCGGGAGCAGTACTTC.

With regard to this clone: The same CDR3 can be traced to other DNA sequences in this sample. V usage is TRBV2 and J usage is TRBJ2-3; 8 bases fit TRBD1. The CDR3 sequence is 12 residues long. Germline V lookup: CDR1 SNHLY, CDR2 FYNNEI. Trimming took 6 bases from V and 6 from J; bases not matched to a gene: 2. The CDR3: CASSRDRDTQYF. The CDR3 nucleotides are TGTGCCAGCAGCCGGGACAGGGATACGCAGTATTTT. Complete variable domain (other parts from reference TRBV2 and TRBJ2-3): EPEVTQTPSHQVTQMGQEVILRCVPISNHLYFYWYRQILGQKVEFLVSFYNNEISEKSEIFDDQFSVERPDGSNFTLKIRSTKLEDSAMYFCASSRDRDTQYFGPGTRLTVL.

In this sample, this clone turned up a few times. The chain combines TRBV4-1 with TRBJ2-2, with 8 bases lining up with TRBD2. Trimming at V came to 5 bases and at J to 3 bases, leaving 8 bases not matched to a gene. The CDR3 contains 16 residues. Germline V CDR1 and CDR2: MGHRA, YSYEKL. CDR3 nucleotide sequence: TGCGCCAGCAGCTTCAGAGCGGGAGAAGACACCGGGGAGCTGTTTTTT. Protein product: CASSFRAGEDTGELFF.

The rearrangement links TRBV16 to TRBJ2-3; 8 bases are shared with TRBD2. The CDR3 spans 18 residues. Germline assignment: CDR1 KGHSY and CDR2 FQNENV. The trim removed 1 base at V and 0 bases at J, leaving 9 bases unmatched. The chain's CDR3 is CASSQLDRLASSTDTQYF. DNA of the CDR3: TGTGCCAGCAGCCAATTGGATAGACTAGCGTCTAGCACAGATACGCAGTATTTT. The complete variable domain, with remaining parts taken from reference TRBV16 and TRBJ2-3, reads GEEVAQTPKHLVRGEGQKAKLYCAPIKGHSYVFWYQQVLKNEFKFLISFQNENVFDETGMPKERFSAKCLPNSPCSLEIQATKLEDSAVYFCASSQLDRLASSTDTQYFGPGTRLTVL.

This rearrangement joins TRBV5-4 to TRBJ2-3, with a possible D match to TRBD2 (7 bases). The germline V gene encodes CDR1 SGHNT and CDR2 YYREEE (reference sequence). The CDR3 is 17 residues long. V lost 4 bases to trimming and J lost 1 base, with 19 bases between them. The CDR3 DNA sequence: TGTGCCAGCAGCCCAACGGGGGGCGGGAGACGCACAGATACGCAGTATTTT. Translation: CASSPTGGGRRTDTQYF. The whole variable domain, filled in from reference TRBV5-4 and TRBJ2-3, reads ETGVTQSPTHLIKTRGQQVTLRCSSQSGHNTVSWYQQALGQGPQFIFQYYREEENGRGNFPPRFSGLQFPNYSSELNVNALELDDSALYLCASSPTGGGRRTDTQYFGPGTRLTVL.

This chain uses TRBV7-3 with TRBJ2-3; 14 nucleotides align to TRBD2. Per the germline V gene, CDR1 is SGHTA and CDR2 is FQGTGA. The CDR3 has 16 amino acids. Germline trimming cut 5 bases from V and 6 bases from J; bases unmatched to any gene: 7. In nucleotides, the CDR3 is TGTGCCAGCAGCCAAGGACTAGCGGGAGGTCGGGATACGCAGTATTTT. This codes for CASSQGLAGGRDTQYF.

J is TRBJ1-5 and V is TRBV4-1; 8 bases are a match to TRBD1. Per germline, CDR1 MGHRA and CDR2 YSYEKL. Unmatched junction bases numbered 9, after V lost 4 bases and J lost 7 bases. The CDR3 consists of 15 residues. CDR3: CASSPDRVIGQPQHF. CDR3 nucleotides: TGCGCCAGCAGCCCGGACAGGGTAATAGGACAGCCCCAGCATTTT.

The CDR3 bases are TGTGCCAGCAGCACCCCAGGGGTAGGAAACACCATATATTTT. This translates into CASSTPGVGNTIYF. The chain is built from TRBV5-6 and TRBJ1-3, with D possibly being TRBD1 (6 bases). This CDR3 contains 14 residues. The V end lost 4 bases, the J end lost 4 bases, and 12 bases lay between the germline ends. The germline V gene encodes CDR1 SGHDT and CDR2 YYEEEE. The variable domain in full, with the rest retrieved from reference TRBV5-6 and TRBJ1-3, is DAGVTQSPTHLIKTRGQQVTLRCSPKSGHDTVSWYQQALGQGPQFIFQYYEEEERQRGNFPDRFSGHQFPNYSSELNVNALLLGDSALYLCASSTPGVGNTIYFGEGSWLTVV.

The chain couples TRBV28 to TRBJ1-2; D unresolved. Looked up from germline, CDR1 is MDHEN and CDR2 is SYDVKM. CDR3 length equals 14 residues. The germline V and J ends were trimmed by 6 bases and 2 bases, with 13 bases remaining between them. The CDR3 DNA follows: TGTGCCAGCAGCCAAGACGGGAGGAACTATGGCTACACCTTC. It translates to CASSQDGRNYGYTF.

As for this clone: Within the sample, other DNA sequences also encode this same CDR3. J is TRBJ1-3 and V is TRBV28, with D unresolved. Trimming cost V 1 base and J 0 bases, with 7 bases left between them. The length of the CDR3 is 15 residues. Germline V gene lookup returns CDR1 MDHEN and CDR2 SYDVKM. CDR3 in amino acids: CASSLSGSSGNTIYF. The CDR3 DNA reads as TGTGCCAGCAGTTTATCCGGGAGCTCTGGAAACACCATATATTTT.

This sequence joins TRBV28 and TRBJ1-5; 7 nucleotides agree with TRBD1. Germline V lookup: CDR1 MDHEN, CDR2 SYDVKM. CDR3 size: 16 residues. The V segment lost 1 base and the J segment 4 bases; nucleotides outside the gene matches: 7. CDR3 in DNA: TGTGCCAGCAGTTTATTATCAGGGGGAGGAAATCAGCCCCAGCATTTT. Its translation: CASSLLSGGGNQPQHF. Combining the CDR3 with reference TRBV28 and TRBJ1-5 gives the whole variable domain DVKVTQSSRYLVKRTGEKVFLECVQDMDHENMFWYRQDPGLGLRLIYFSYDVKMKEKGDIPEGYSVSREKKERFSLILESASTNQTSMYLCASSLLSGGGNQPQHFGDGTRLSIL.

The chain recombines TRBV6-6 with TRBJ1-3; TRBD1 aligns across 11 bases. This CDR3 region has 15 residues. CDR1 and CDR2 from the germline V gene are MNHNY and SVGAGI (reference sequence). V dropped 8 bases and J dropped 4; count of bases not matched to a gene: 7. CDR3: CASRLDRGQGNTIYF. The CDR3 coding sequence is TGTGCCAGCCGACTGGACAGGGGGCAAGGAAACACCATATATTTT.